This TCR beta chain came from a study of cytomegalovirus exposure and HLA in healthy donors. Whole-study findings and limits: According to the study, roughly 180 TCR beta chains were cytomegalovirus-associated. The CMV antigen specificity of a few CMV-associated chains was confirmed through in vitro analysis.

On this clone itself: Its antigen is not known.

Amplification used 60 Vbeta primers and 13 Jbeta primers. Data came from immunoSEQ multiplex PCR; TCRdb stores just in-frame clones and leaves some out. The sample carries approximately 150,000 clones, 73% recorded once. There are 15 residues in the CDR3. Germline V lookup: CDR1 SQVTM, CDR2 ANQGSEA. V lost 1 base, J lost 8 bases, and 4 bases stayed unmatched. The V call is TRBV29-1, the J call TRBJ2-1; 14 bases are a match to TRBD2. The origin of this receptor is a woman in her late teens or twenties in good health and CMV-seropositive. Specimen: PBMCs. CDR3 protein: CSVEGGLAGVDEQFF. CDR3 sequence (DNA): TGCAGCGTTGAAGGGGGACTAGCGGGGGTCGATGAGCAGTTCTTC.